This passage covers 12 T cell receptor beta chains from one sample sequenced in a study of control samples from healthy donors and cancer patients. TCRdb's copy holds only in-frame clones and misses some; the assay was immunoSEQ multiplex PCR. The profile shows 100,000 to 150,000 clones, approximately 90% of them singletons. What was sequenced was blood. The receptors here all came from a man aged 25 to 40 in good health.

On this clone itself: Other DNA sequences from this sample encode an identical CDR3 as well. The chain couples TRBV7-3 to TRBJ1-1; D may be TRBD1 (5 bases). This CDR3 is built from 13 residues. Germline loops: CDR1 SGHTA, CDR2 FQGTGA. Trimming left V 5 bases short and J 1 base short, with 8 bases between. The CDR3 nucleotides read TGTGCCAGCAGCCTCACAGGGAACACTGAAGCTTTCTTT. This translates into CASSLTGNTEAFF.

The V and J genes are TRBV10-3 and TRBJ1-6; 7 bases agree with TRBD1. This CDR3 has 15 residues. Germline CDR1 reads ENHRY; CDR2 reads SYGVKD. The V gene end was trimmed by 5 bases and the J gene end by 5 bases; junction bases not matched to a gene: 6. The chain's CDR3 is CAISSGTEHNSPLHF. The CDR3 region has the DNA TGTGCCATCAGTTCCGGGACAGAACATAATTCACCCCTCCACTTT.

V is TRBV13 and J is TRBJ2-1; D might be TRBD1 (5 bases). The CDR3 is made up of 12 amino acids. V was clipped by 5 bases and J by 4 bases, with 6 bases between them. CDR1 PRHDT and CDR2 FYEKMQ come from the germline V gene (reference sequence). Written as DNA, the CDR3 is TGTGCCAGCAGCGGACAATACAATGAGCAGTTCTTC. Its translation: CASSGQYNEQFF.

V gene TRBV2 combines with J gene TRBJ1-5; possible D gene TRBD1, 5 bases. Deletions cut 2 bases from V and 2 bases from J, with 13 bases between. This CDR3 region has 16 residues. Germline V lookup: CDR1 SNHLY, CDR2 FYNNEI. CDR3 sequence: CASSEQRRGGNQPQHF. CDR3 nucleotides: TGTGCCAGCAGTGAACAGCGAAGAGGGGGCAATCAGCCCCAGCATTTT.

The J gene is TRBJ1-4, the V gene TRBV3-1 (or the pseudogene TRBV3-2); 9 positions agree with TRBD1. Germline CDR1 is LGHDT and CDR2 is YNNKEL (reference sequence). The CDR3 is 16 amino acids. The junction had 7 bases not matched to a gene; V was cut back by 4 bases and J by 4 bases. The CDR3, as DNA: TGTGCCAGCAGCCCGAACAGGGGGCCAGGTAATGAAAAACTGTTTTTT. This translates into CASSPNRGPGNEKLFF.

This clone was picked up one time. The CDR3 DNA sequence: TGTGCCACCAGCAGGAACAGGGCCGGTGAAGCTGAAGCTTTCTTT. Translating it yields CATSRNRAGEAEAFF. V usage is TRBV15 and J usage is TRBJ1-1, with D possibly being TRBD1 (6 bases). This CDR3 has 15 residues. Germline V gives CDR1 LNHNV, CDR2 YYDKDF (reference sequence). The V gene lost 3 bases and the J gene lost 6 bases, with 17 bases spanning the gap. The complete variable domain, with remaining parts taken from reference TRBV15 and TRBJ1-1, reads DAMVIQNPRYQVTQFGKPVTLSCSQTLNHNVMYWYQQKSSQAPKLLFHYYDKDFNNEADTPDNFQSRRPNTSFCFLDIRSPGLGDTAMYLCATSRNRAGEAEAFFGQGTRLTVV.

V gene TRBV27 combines with J gene TRBJ1-2; D is undetermined. The germline gives CDR1 MNHEY, CDR2 SMNVEV (reference sequence). The CDR3 length is 11 residues. Trimming took 11 bases from V and 8 from J, leaving 15 bases between them. In DNA, the CDR3 is TGTGCCGTTAAAGCCGGAGGCGGCTACACCTTC. Residues: CAVKAGGGYTF.

This sequence joins TRBV12-3 or TRBV12-4 and TRBJ2-7; D is unresolved. The CDR3 is 12 residues long. Trimming pared 3 bases from V and 5 bases from J, leaving 8 bases between. CDR3 in amino acids: CASSFQQNEQYF. CDR3 coding DNA: TGTGCCAGCAGTTTCCAACAGAACGAGCAGTACTTC.

The chain carries TRBV3-1 (or the pseudogene TRBV3-2) and TRBJ1-2; D might be TRBD1 (5 bases). Germline V gene lookup returns CDR1 LGHDT and CDR2 YNNKEL (reference sequence). The CDR3 runs 13 residues. The V and J ends lost 0 bases and 7 bases respectively, with 9 bases between them. The CDR3 here is CASSQDRGVGYTF. The CDR3 bases are TGTGCCAGCAGCCAAGACCGAGGGGTTGGCTACACCTTC.

V and J are TRBV10-1 and TRBJ1-1; D possibly corresponds to TRBD1 (6 bases). This CDR3 is 15 amino acids long. Trimming removed 1 base from V and 1 base from J, with 10 bases in between. Germline CDR1 reads WNHNN; CDR2 reads SYGVQD (reference sequence). Here the CDR3 reads CASSEYRDWNTEAFF. The CDR3 DNA reads TGCGCCAGCAGTGAGTACAGGGATTGGAACACTGAAGCTTTCTTT.

The chain recombines TRBV9 with TRBJ1-3; possibly TRBD1 for D (6 bases). The CDR3 sequence is 15 residues long. The V end was cut by 3 bases, the J end by 3 bases, with 13 bases between. Germline loops: CDR1 SGDLS, CDR2 YYNGEE. DNA for the CDR3: TGTGCCAGCAGCGCTCTTGAGGGGGTTGGAAACACCATATATTTT. This codes for CASSALEGVGNTIYF. The full variable domain, rest sourced from reference TRBV9 and TRBJ1-3, is DSGVTQTPKHLITATGQRVTLRCSPRSGDLSVYWYQQSLDQGLQFLIQYYNGEERAKGNILERFSAQQFPDLHSELNLSSLELGDSALYFCASSALEGVGNTIYFGEGSWLTVV.

The sample holds one count of this clone. The rearrangement links TRBV9 to TRBJ1-2, with 8 nucleotides matching TRBD1. The CDR3 totals 14 residues. Germline V gene sequence: CDR1 SGDLS, CDR2 YYNGEE. V lost 3 bases, J lost 8 bases, and 9 bases stayed unmatched. The CDR3 loop reads CASSAPGGARGYTF. The CDR3 bases are TGTGCCAGCAGCGCCCCAGGGGGCGCCCGCGGCTACACCTTC. Using reference TRBV9 and TRBJ1-2 for the parts outside the CDR3, the full variable domain is DSGVTQTPKHLITATGQRVTLRCSPRSGDLSVYWYQQSLDQGLQFLIQYYNGEERAKGNILERFSAQQFPDLHSELNLSSLELGDSALYFCASSAPGGARGYTFGSGTRLTVV.